The 30 T cell receptor beta chains listed next were all sequenced from one sample in a study of T cell responses to AZD1222 COVID-19 vaccine. The protocol was immunoSEQ multiplex PCR, while the TCRdb copy is restricted to in-frame clones and leaves out a portion. The table includes 45,000 to 55,000 clones, 80% to 90% detected once. Sequencing was performed on peripheral blood, taken 28 days after the second AZD1222 dose. The receptors were sampled from an adult who received the AZD1222 COVID-19 vaccine.

This clone is a singleton in its sample. This chain uses TRBV11-2 with TRBJ2-1, with 13 nucleotides matching TRBD2. This CDR3 spans 14 amino acids. CDR1 is SGHAT, CDR2 FQNNGV, per germline. Unmatched junction bases numbered 3, after V lost 5 bases and J lost 8 bases. The CDR3 nucleotides read TGTGCCAGCAGCGCGGGACTAGCGGGATATGAGCAGTTCTTC. Amino acid sequence: CASSAGLAGYEQFF.

This rearrangement joins TRBV7-9 to TRBJ2-2; D not resolved. Germline CDR1 SEHNR, CDR2 FQNEAQ (reference sequence). Between the trimmed V and J ends, which lost 2 bases and 4 bases, there was a span of 8 bases. CDR3 length: 14 amino acids. In nucleotides, the CDR3 is TGTGCCAGCAGCTTAAGGGCTAGCACCGGGGAGCTGTTTTTT. Translated, it gives CASSLRASTGELFF.

This chain links TRBV27 with TRBJ2-7, with D possibly called TRBD1 or TRBD2 (5 bases each). V was clipped by 0 bases and J by 9 bases, with 15 bases between them. Per the germline V gene, CDR1 is MNHEY and CDR2 is SMNVEV (reference sequence). The CDR3 runs to 14 residues. CDR3 loop: CASSLSPWGGGQYF. CDR3 nucleotide sequence: TGTGCCAGCAGTTTATCGCCTTGGGGCGGAGGGCAGTACTTC.

V gene TRBV29-1 combines with J gene TRBJ2-1, with 9 bases lining up with TRBD2. The CDR3 is 16 residues long. Germline V gene lookup returns CDR1 SQVTM and CDR2 ANQGSEA. V lost 2 bases to trimming and J lost 3 bases; unmatched junction nucleotides: 8. This chain's CDR3 is CSVEPSLAGSYNEQFF. The CDR3 region has the DNA TGCAGCGTTGAACCCTCCCTAGCGGGGAGCTACAATGAGCAGTTCTTC.

DNA of the CDR3: TGTGCCAGCTCACCAGCCCCCACCGGACTAGCGGGTTCCTACGAGCAGTACTTC. It specifies CASSPAPTGLAGSYEQYF. The rearrangement uses TRBV18 and TRBJ2-7; 11 bases are a match to TRBD2. The V segment lost 2 bases and the J segment 1 base; nucleotides outside the gene matches: 10. Germline V gene lookup returns CDR1 KGHSH and CDR2 LQKENI. This CDR3 has 18 amino acids.

This clone was observed once. The CDR3 nucleotides read TGTGCCAGCAGTCAGGGCGTTCACACCGGGGAGCTGTTTTTT. This encodes CASSQGVHTGELFF. This chain uses TRBV11-2 with TRBJ2-2; a weak D match, TRBD1 (5 bases). CDR3 length equals 14 residues. Between the trimmed V and J ends, which lost 6 bases and 3 bases, there was a span of 11 bases. Germline CDR1 reads SGHAT; CDR2 reads FQNNGV.

This clone was detected a few times. The J gene is TRBJ2-7, the V gene TRBV21-1; the DNA was not compared with TRBD1, the D call given in the table. TRBV21-1 is a listed pseudogene. CDR3 size: 16 residues. The CDR3 region is CASSEVRQGTSYEQYF. Here the CDR3 DNA reads TGTGCCAGCAGCGAGGTACGACAGGGGACCTCCTACGAGCAGTACTTC.

V gene TRBV14 combines with J gene TRBJ2-7, with a weak D call TRBD1 (6 bases). Between the trimmed V and J ends, which lost 7 bases and 0 bases, there was a span of 16 bases. The CDR3 loop spans 15 amino acids. CDR1 is SGHDN, CDR2 FVKESK, per germline. DNA of the CDR3: TGTGCCAGCAAGAGGATGTTGACAGGCTCCTACGAGCAGTACTTC. Translation: CASKRMLTGSYEQYF.

The V and J genes are TRBV27 and TRBJ2-2; 9 nucleotides match TRBD1. The J segment lost 3 bases and the V segment lost 6 bases, leaving 8 bases of the junction unmatched. This CDR3 is 16 amino acids long. Germline V lookup: CDR1 MNHEY, CDR2 SMNVEV (reference sequence). CDR3 nucleotides: TGTGCCAGCAGCCTAACAGGGGGCGAGTACACCGGGGAGCTGTTTTTT. It is translated as CASSLTGGEYTGELFF.

The chain couples TRBV4-2 to TRBJ2-1, with D tentatively TRBD1 (5 bases). The CDR3 length is 14 residues. Germline CDR1 LGHNA, CDR2 YNFKEQ. The V end was cut by 4 bases, the J end by 4 bases, with 11 bases between. The CDR3: CASSPNDRYNEQFF. The CDR3 DNA sequence: TGTGCCAGCAGCCCTAACGACAGATACAATGAGCAGTTCTTC.

This rearrangement joins TRBV28 to TRBJ2-1, with D maybe TRBD1 (7 bases). This CDR3 is 17 amino acids long. V shed 5 bases and J shed 4 bases, with 21 bases lying between them. Germline V gene data show CDR1 as MDHEN and CDR2 as SYDVKM. CDR3 region: CASSPLPRGAFYNEQFF. As DNA, the CDR3 is TGTGCCAGCAGTCCCCTCCCCAGGGGGGCGTTTTACAATGAGCAGTTCTTC.

This clone was observed a few times. The chain combines TRBV19 with TRBJ2-1; perhaps TRBD1 as D (6 bases). Germline V lookup: CDR1 LNHDA, CDR2 SQIVND (reference sequence). This CDR3 region has 16 residues. V lost 6 bases and J lost 6, with 21 bases in between. In DNA form, the CDR3 reads TGTGCCAGTAGCAACAAGGGGGTCCCGTATTCCAATGAGCAGTTCTTC. This encodes CASSNKGVPYSNEQFF.

The table lists this clone with a count of one. The CDR3 DNA reads TGTGCCAGCAGCTTATTCGACTCAGTGAACACTGAAGCTTTCTTT. This gives the protein CASSLFDSVNTEAFF. The chain is built from TRBV6-5 and TRBJ1-1; no reliable D call. Trimming cost V 6 bases and J 0 bases, with 14 bases left between them. The length of the CDR3 is 15 residues. Germline loops: CDR1 MNHEY, CDR2 SVGAGI.

The chain has TRBV9 and TRBJ2-3; D not resolved. CDR1 and CDR2 from the germline V gene are SGDLS and YYNGEE. The length of the CDR3 is 15 residues. Trimming pared 0 bases from V and 4 bases from J, leaving 12 bases between. The CDR3 nucleotides read TGTGCCAGCAGCGTAGAGTATAAGGGTCCAGATACGCAGTATTTT. Its protein product is CASSVEYKGPDTQYF.

The J gene is TRBJ1-1, the V gene TRBV3-1 (or the pseudogene TRBV3-2); maybe TRBD1 (6 bases). The V end was cut by 1 base, the J end by 4 bases, with 16 bases between. Germline CDR1 is LGHDT and CDR2 is YNNKEL (reference sequence). The CDR3 consists of 16 residues. The CDR3 loop is CASSQAPQGLGTEAFF. For the CDR3, the DNA is TGTGCCAGCAGCCAAGCTCCACAGGGATTGGGCACTGAAGCTTTCTTT.

This chain links TRBV28 with TRBJ1-2, with no clear D. The V end was cut by 5 bases, the J end by 6 bases, with 16 bases between. Germline loops: CDR1 MDHEN, CDR2 SYDVKM. This CDR3 contains 14 residues. The CDR3 here is CASSLHHRPDGYTF. CDR3 sequence (DNA): TGTGCCAGCAGTCTCCACCACCGGCCGGATGGCTACACCTTC.

V usage is TRBV7-2 and J usage is TRBJ1-1; D is undetermined. The germline gives CDR1 SGHTA, CDR2 FQGNSA. The CDR3 totals 14 residues. Trimming shortened V by 3 bases and J by 4 bases, and 12 bases separated the two germline ends. CDR3 loop: CASSLKIGGTEAFF. The CDR3 DNA follows: TGTGCCAGCAGCTTGAAGATAGGTGGCACTGAAGCTTTCTTT.

The V gene is TRBV28, the J gene TRBJ1-5; no firm D call. Trimming removed 5 bases at V and 4 bases at J, with 15 bases between. The germline CDR1 and CDR2 sequences are MDHEN and SYDVKM. The CDR3 extends over 15 amino acids. CDR3 amino acids: CASSPMDRANQPQHF. CDR3 in DNA: TGTGCCAGCAGTCCGATGGACCGCGCAAATCAGCCCCAGCATTTT.

The chain recombines TRBV28 with TRBJ1-3; no clear D. The V end lost 5 bases, the J end lost 2 bases, and 7 bases lay between the germline ends. This CDR3 comprises 13 residues. The germline CDR1 and CDR2 sequences are MDHEN and SYDVKM. This CDR3 reads CASSQGTGNTIYF. CDR3 coding DNA: TGTGCCAGCAGTCAAGGAACTGGAAACACCATATATTTT.

J is TRBJ1-2 and V is TRBV10-3, with D possibly TRBD1 on 5 matching bases. The CDR3 runs to 14 residues. Germline loops: CDR1 ENHRY, CDR2 SYGVKD. The germline V and J ends were trimmed by 6 bases and 2 bases, with 13 bases remaining between them. CDR3 sequence (DNA): TGTGCCATCAGGGCCGGGACGGGGAACTATGGCTACACCTTC. Translation: CAIRAGTGNYGYTF.

The V call is TRBV18, the J call TRBJ2-7; perhaps TRBD1 as D (6 bases). The CDR3 consists of 14 residues. Trimming took off 3 bases at V and 5 bases at J, with 14 bases between the two ends. The germline gives CDR1 KGHSH, CDR2 LQKENI. As DNA, the CDR3 is TGTGCCAGCTCACCGGCTGTACAGGGCAACGAGCAGTACTTC. Translating gives CASSPAVQGNEQYF. Full variable domain (remainder filled in from reference TRBV18 and TRBJ2-7): NAGVMQNPRHLVRRRGQEARLRCSPMKGHSHVYWYRQLPEEGLKFMVYLQKENIIDESGMPKERFSAEFPKEGPSILRIQQVVRGDSAAYFCASSPAVQGNEQYFGPGTRLTVT.

The rearrangement uses TRBV5-1 and TRBJ2-1; 10 positions agree with TRBD2. This CDR3 comprises 16 residues. V dropped 2 bases and J dropped 6; count of bases not matched to a gene: 8. Germline CDR1 SGHRS, CDR2 YFSETQ. The CDR3 DNA reads as TGCGCCAGCAGCTTCCGCGTAGCGGGAGGCTTCAATGAGCAGTTCTTC. Its translation is CASSFRVAGGFNEQFF.

V usage is TRBV28 and J usage is TRBJ2-3, with a possible D match to TRBD1 (6 bases). Germline lookup yields CDR1 MDHEN and CDR2 SYDVKM. There are 14 residues in the CDR3. Between the trimmed V and J ends, which lost 6 bases and 6 bases, there was a span of 16 bases. The CDR3 DNA sequence: TGTGCCAGCAGAGCCAGCCAGGGGCTTGATACGCAGTATTTT. Translated, it gives CASRASQGLDTQYF.

V is TRBV18 and J is TRBJ2-1; 9 bases map to TRBD2. Trimming at V came to 1 base and at J to 3 bases, leaving 7 bases not matched to a gene. CDR1 and CDR2 (germline): KGHSH, LQKENI. This CDR3 spans 17 amino acids. The CDR3 coding sequence is TGTGCCAGCTCACCACGAGCTAGCGGGACGGGCTACAATGAGCAGTTCTTC. It is translated as CASSPRASGTGYNEQFF.

The chain is built from TRBV7-3 and TRBJ1-2; D is unclear. V lost 3 bases, J lost 7 bases, and 12 bases lay in between. This CDR3 spans 13 amino acids. Per germline, CDR1 SGHTA and CDR2 FQGTGA. The CDR3 bases are TGTGCCAGCAGCTTGAGGGCCGACTCTGGCTACACCTTC. This translates into CASSLRADSGYTF.

V usage is TRBV3-1 (or the pseudogene TRBV3-2) and J usage is TRBJ2-7; D is uncertain. The CDR3 spans 16 residues. Trimming left V 4 bases short and J 3 bases short, with 19 bases between. CDR1 and CDR2 (germline): LGHDT, YNNKEL (reference sequence). The CDR3 sequence is CASSPNRNPPYYEQYF. The CDR3 nucleotides are TGTGCCAGCAGCCCAAACCGTAATCCCCCCTACTACGAGCAGTACTTC.

In this sample, this clone turned up once. This chain uses TRBV5-4 with TRBJ2-7, with no clear D. Per the germline V gene, CDR1 is SGHNT and CDR2 is YYREEE (reference sequence). The CDR3 sequence is 15 residues long. With 2 bases removed from V and 7 bases from J, the gap between germline ends came to 19 bases. CDR3 bases: TGTGCCAGCAGCTTTGAGCCGGCCCGGATGGGGGAGCAGTACTTC. Protein: CASSFEPARMGEQYF.

This clone has a handful of counts. The chain employs TRBV27 and TRBJ2-7; D gene unclear. The V and J ends lost 0 bases and 2 bases respectively, with 11 bases between them. CDR1 and CDR2 (germline): MNHEY, SMNVEV (reference sequence). This CDR3 contains 15 residues. In DNA form, the CDR3 reads TGTGCCAGCAGTTTATCGATTGGCCGTACCTACGAGCAGTACTTC. Translation gives CASSLSIGRTYEQYF.

The rearrangement uses TRBV28 and TRBJ2-2, with D unclear. Trimming left V 6 bases short and J 6 bases short, with 8 bases between. Per the germline V gene, CDR1 is MDHEN and CDR2 is SYDVKM. The CDR3 is made up of 12 amino acids. CDR3: CASRQMSGELFF. CDR3 coding DNA: TGTGCCAGCAGGCAGATGTCCGGGGAGCTGTTTTTT. Based on the CDR3 plus reference TRBV28 and TRBJ2-2, the full variable domain is DVKVTQSSRYLVKRTGEKVFLECVQDMDHENMFWYRQDPGLGLRLIYFSYDVKMKEKGDIPEGYSVSREKKERFSLILESASTNQTSMYLCASRQMSGELFFGEGSRLTVL.

CDR3 bases: TGCGCCAGCAGCCAAGGGCTGACAGAAGAGACCCAGTACTTC. It translates to CASSQGLTEETQYF. The chain joins TRBV4-3 to TRBJ2-5, with D possibly matching TRBD1 (5 bases). Per the germline V gene, CDR1 is LGHNA and CDR2 is YSLEER. The CDR3 length is 14 residues. Trimming took 1 base from V and 3 from J, leaving 9 bases between them.